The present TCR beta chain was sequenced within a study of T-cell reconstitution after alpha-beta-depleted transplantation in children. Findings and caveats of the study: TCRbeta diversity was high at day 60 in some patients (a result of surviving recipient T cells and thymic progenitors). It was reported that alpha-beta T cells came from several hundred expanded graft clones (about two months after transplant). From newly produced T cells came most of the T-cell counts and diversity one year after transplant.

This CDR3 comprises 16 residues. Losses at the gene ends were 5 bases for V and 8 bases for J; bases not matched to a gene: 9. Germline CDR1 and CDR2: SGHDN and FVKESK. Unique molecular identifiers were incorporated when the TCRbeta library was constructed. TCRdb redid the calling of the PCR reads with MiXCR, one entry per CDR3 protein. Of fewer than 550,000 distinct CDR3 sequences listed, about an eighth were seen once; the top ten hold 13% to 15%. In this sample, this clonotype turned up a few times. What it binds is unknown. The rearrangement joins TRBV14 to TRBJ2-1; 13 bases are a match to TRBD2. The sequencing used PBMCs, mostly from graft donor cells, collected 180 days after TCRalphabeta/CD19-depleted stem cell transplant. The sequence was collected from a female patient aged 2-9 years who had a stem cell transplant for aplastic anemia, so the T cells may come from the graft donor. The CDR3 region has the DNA TGTGCCAGCAGCACCCGGACTAGCGGGAGAGTCCATGAGCAGTTCTTC. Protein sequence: CASSTRTSGRVHEQFF.